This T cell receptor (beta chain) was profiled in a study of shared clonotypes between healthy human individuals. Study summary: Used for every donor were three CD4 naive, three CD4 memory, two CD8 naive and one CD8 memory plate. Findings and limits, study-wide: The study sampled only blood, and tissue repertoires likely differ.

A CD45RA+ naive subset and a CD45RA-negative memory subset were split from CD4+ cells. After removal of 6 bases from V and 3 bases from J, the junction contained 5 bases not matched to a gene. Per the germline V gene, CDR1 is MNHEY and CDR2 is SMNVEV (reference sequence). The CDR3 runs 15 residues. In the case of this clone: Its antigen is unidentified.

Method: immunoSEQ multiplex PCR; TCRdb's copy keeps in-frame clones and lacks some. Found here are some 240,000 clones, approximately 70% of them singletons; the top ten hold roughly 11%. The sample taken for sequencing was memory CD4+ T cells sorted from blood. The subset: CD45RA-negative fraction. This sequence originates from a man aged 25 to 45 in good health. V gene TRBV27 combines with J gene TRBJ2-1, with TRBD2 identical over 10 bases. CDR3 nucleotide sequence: TGTGCCAGCAGCCCTAGCGGGAGATACTACAATGAGCAGTTCTTC. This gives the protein CASSPSGRYYNEQFF.